The source of this TCR beta chain is a study of graft-versus-host responses after intestinal transplantation. In regard to this clone: Its antigen is still unknown.

The table came from immunoSEQ multiplex PCR; TCRdb's copy has only in-frame clones and leaves some out. The sample includes 90,000 to 130,000 clones, just over 90% seen only once; the top ten take 0.23%. Sequences were derived from unstimulated CD4+ T cells sorted from spleen or lymph node cells, sampled before transplant. This clonotype originated in a human donor who was the organ donor for an intestinal transplant.

The CDR3 loop is CASTLADSSYNEQFF. DNA for the CDR3: TGTGCCAGCACCTTAGCGGATTCCTCCTACAATGAGCAGTTCTTC. V and J are TRBV6-1 and TRBJ2-1; D might be TRBD2 (6 bases). The CDR3 totals 15 residues. Between the trimmed V and J ends, which lost 7 bases and 0 bases, there was a span of 13 bases. Germline CDR1 reads MNHNS; CDR2 reads SASEGT.